This T cell receptor (beta chain) stems from a study of T cell repertoires in cytomegalovirus infection. At the level of the study: Both a matching HLA type and CMV infection were indicated by public TCR beta signatures.

From the reads, TCRdb called clonotypes with MiXCR, one entry per CDR3 protein. The table lists about 740,000 distinct CDR3 sequences, approximately 34% of them singletons. The germline CDR1 and CDR2 sequences are SGHRS and YFSETQ. Trimming shortened V by 0 bases and J by 4 bases, and 14 bases separated the two germline ends. The CDR3 covers 16 residues. Findings of the study overall: Totalled public TCR beta family frequency picked out people who carried CMV plus the relevant HLA. What dominated the ex vivo response were HLA-C-restricted CMV-specific TCR beta clonotypes.

In its sample, this clonotype was seen a few times. Its target is unknown. The chain is built from TRBV5-1 and TRBJ2-1; D may be TRBD2 (6 bases). This receptor was obtained from a human donor in good health (CMV status not recorded). Some clones in this sample may be carry-over from other donors' samples. What was sequenced was PBMCs. The CDR3 DNA is TGCGCCAGCAGCTTGGCGGGCGGGGCGGCTTACAATGAGCAGTTCTTC. This sequence encodes CASSLAGGAAYNEQFF.